This TCR beta chain is drawn from a study of blood T cell repertoires in COVID-19. Study in general: COVID-19 samples, acute and convalescent, were from the United States, Italy and Spain. T cells, B-cell-depleted T cells, or PBMCs supplied cDNA or gDNA.

Clones were sequenced by immunoSEQ multiplex PCR, and TCRdb holds only the in-frame ones, with some missing. In the table there are about 210,000 clones, 80% to 90% of which are singletons. CDR3 length: 18 amino acids. J was trimmed by 0 bases and V by 1 base; bases with no gene match: 9. CDR1 is MGHRA and CDR2 is YSYEKL in the germline V gene. This TCR derives from a man aged 50 to 59 with active or convalescent COVID-19. The chain couples TRBV4-1 to TRBJ2-1; 7 bases align to TRBD1. Material for sequencing was peripheral blood. The CDR3 nucleotides read TGCGCCAGCAGCCAAGGAAGGGGGCCTCCCGTCTCCTACAATGAGCAGTTCTTC. This codes for CASSQGRGPPVSYNEQFF.